A selection of T cell receptor beta chains follows, all from one sample in a study of beta chain features in type 1 diabetes. Produced via immunoSEQ multiplex PCR; TCRdb's table is partial and in-frame only. The sample holds 600,000 to 700,000 clones, around an eighth seen once. The material sequenced was naive CD4+ T cells from blood. Receptors were obtained from a man between 18 and 35 years old with type 1 diabetes. CDR3s include the opening cysteine and the closing phenylalanine or tryptophan.

V gene	J gene	CDR3 protein
TRBV6-5	TRBJ2-1	CASSYSRGGIYNEQFF
TRBV6-5	TRBJ2-5	CASSTFSDRTETQYF
TRBV2	TRBJ2-2	CASSDNLAGVVELFF
TRBV4-1	TRBJ2-1	CASSQVPGGVQGSRDEQFF
TRBV5-6	TRBJ1-2	CASSLGQFNYGYTF
TRBV6-5	TRBJ2-1	CASSYTTGAQGQFF
TRBV7-8	TRBJ2-7	CASRVAGGDEQYF
TRBV7-7	TRBJ1-4	CASSRYEKLFF
TRBV10-3	TRBJ1-6	CAISESTIGNSPLHF
TRBV7-9	TRBJ2-1	CASSWGLVGNEQFF
TRBV19	TRBJ2-1	CASSEGQDYYNEQFF
TRBV29-1	TRBJ1-2	CADFQPNYGYTF
TRBV20-1	TRBJ2-7	CSGRVDEQYF
TRBV19	TRBJ2-5	CASSSRQGTFQETQYF
TRBV30	TRBJ2-7	CAWSAGQGAFYEQYF
TRBV11-3	TRBJ1-2	CASSLEAGIDYGYTF
TRBV27	TRBJ1-2	CASSLQQGDGYTF
TRBV2	TRBJ1-6	CASSEGPTLSPLHF
TRBV29-1	TRBJ2-3	CSVQRQGTDTQYF
TRBV4-1	TRBJ2-7	CASSQALGRRSSYEQYF
TRBV5-4	TRBJ2-1	CASSLAGGPGSNEQFF
TRBV6-1	TRBJ2-1	CASSVAYGSYNEQFF
TRBV7-9	TRBJ2-5	CASSLPPGRDAGETQYF
TRBV10-3	TRBJ2-4	CAISEGTGFQYF
TRBV29-1	TRBJ2-2	CSVGGRAGPGELFF
TRBV7-9	TRBJ1-6	CASSLNGGNSPLHF
TRBV28	TRBJ1-1	CASLTHRGSTEAFF
TRBV5-1	TRBJ1-2	CASSSDGYGYTF
TRBV19	TRBJ1-1	CASSMAPNAEAFF
TRBV7-6	TRBJ2-7	CASSRGGRGEFYEQYF
TRBV6-5	TRBJ1-2	CASSYSRSRRGYGYTF
TRBV30	TRBJ1-2	CAIDRLGPYGYTF
TRBV7-6	TRBJ2-1	CASSLHPDLSYNEQFF
TRBV27	TRBJ1-6	CASSLSRSTPLHF
TRBV5-1	TRBJ1-1	CASSLGWTPAPEAFF
TRBV19	TRBJ1-5	CASTPSSGSLSNQPQHF
TRBV15	TRBJ1-2	CATSREEGRGYTF
TRBV19	TRBJ2-7	CASSSMDRGFSYEQYF
TRBV30	TRBJ1-5	CAWGLQGSQPQHF
TRBV10-3	TRBJ2-7	CATGDSTYEQYF
TRBV2	TRBJ1-6	CASSPSSDSQLHF
TRBV5-1	TRBJ2-3	CASSFGGEGTDTQYF
TRBV11-3	TRBJ2-2	CASSLGRGELFF
TRBV7-2	TRBJ2-1	CASSLAAGGENEQFF